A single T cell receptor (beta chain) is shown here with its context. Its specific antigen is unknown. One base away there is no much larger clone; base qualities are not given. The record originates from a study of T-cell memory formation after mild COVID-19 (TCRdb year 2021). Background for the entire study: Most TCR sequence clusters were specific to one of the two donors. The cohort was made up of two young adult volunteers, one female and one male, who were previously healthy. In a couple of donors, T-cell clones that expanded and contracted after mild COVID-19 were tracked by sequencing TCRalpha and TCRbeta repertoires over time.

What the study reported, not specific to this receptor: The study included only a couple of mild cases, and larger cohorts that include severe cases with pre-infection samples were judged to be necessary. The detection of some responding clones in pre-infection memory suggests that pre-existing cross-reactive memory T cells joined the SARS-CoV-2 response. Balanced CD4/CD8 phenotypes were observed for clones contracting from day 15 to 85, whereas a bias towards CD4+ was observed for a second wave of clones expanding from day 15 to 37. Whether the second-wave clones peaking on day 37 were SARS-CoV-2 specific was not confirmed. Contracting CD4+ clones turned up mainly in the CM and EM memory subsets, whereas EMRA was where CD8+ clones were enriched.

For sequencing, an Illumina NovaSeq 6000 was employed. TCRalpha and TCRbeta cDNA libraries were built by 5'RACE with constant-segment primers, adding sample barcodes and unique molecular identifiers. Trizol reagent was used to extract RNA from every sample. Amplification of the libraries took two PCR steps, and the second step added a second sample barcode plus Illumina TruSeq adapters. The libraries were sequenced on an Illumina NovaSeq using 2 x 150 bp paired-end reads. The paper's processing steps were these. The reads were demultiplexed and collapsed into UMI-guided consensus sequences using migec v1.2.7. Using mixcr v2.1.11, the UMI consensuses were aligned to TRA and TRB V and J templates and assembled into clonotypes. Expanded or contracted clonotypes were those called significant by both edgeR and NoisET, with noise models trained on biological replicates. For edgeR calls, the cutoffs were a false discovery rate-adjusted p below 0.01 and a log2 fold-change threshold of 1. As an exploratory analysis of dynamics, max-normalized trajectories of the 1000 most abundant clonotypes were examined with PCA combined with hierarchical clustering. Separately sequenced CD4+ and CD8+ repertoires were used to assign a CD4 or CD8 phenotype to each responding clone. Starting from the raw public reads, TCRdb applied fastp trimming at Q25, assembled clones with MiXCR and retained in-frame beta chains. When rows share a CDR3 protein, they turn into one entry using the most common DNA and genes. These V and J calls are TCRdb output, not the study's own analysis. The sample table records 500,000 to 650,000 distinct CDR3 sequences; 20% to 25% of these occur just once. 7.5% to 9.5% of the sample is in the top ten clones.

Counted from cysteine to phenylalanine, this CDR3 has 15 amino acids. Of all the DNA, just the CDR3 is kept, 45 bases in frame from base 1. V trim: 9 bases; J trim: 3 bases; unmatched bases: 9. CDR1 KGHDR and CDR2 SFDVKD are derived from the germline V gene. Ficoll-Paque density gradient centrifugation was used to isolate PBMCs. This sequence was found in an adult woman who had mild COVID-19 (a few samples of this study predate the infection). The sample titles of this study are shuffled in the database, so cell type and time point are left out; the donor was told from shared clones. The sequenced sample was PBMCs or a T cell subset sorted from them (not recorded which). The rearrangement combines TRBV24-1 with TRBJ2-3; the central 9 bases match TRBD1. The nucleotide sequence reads TGTGCCACCGGCCCCGGGGACAGGGAAACAGATACGCAGTATTTT. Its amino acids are CATGPGDRETDTQYF.